The rows below give T cell receptor beta chains drawn from one sample of a study of T cell responses to AZD1222 COVID-19 vaccine. The assay was immunoSEQ multiplex PCR, and TCRdb's table has in-frame clones only and misses some. The table includes about 140,000 clones, 90% to 95% detected once. The sequenced sample was peripheral blood, obtained on day 0 of AZD1222 vaccination. Source of these receptors: an adult in good health. Each CDR3 is given with its conserved first and last residue. The D gene is left open where the match is weak. The listing skips clone size in some rows; elsewhere it reads once, few, many or a size class.

TRBV11-1	TRBJ1-5	few	NA	TGTGCCAGCAGCTTAGCAGGGATCAATCAGCCCCAGCATTTT	CASSLAGINQPQHF
TRBV28	TRBJ1-1	NA	TRBD1	TGTGCCAGTACCACCGGGACAGGTTACATGAACACTGAAGCTTTCTTT	CASTTGTGYMNTEAFF
TRBV25-1	TRBJ1-4	NA	NA	TGTGCCAGCAGTGAGCCCAGGGCTAATGAAAAACTGTTTTTT	CASSEPRANEKLFF
TRBV27	TRBJ1-2	NA	TRBD1	TGTGCCAGCAGGCGTCCGGGACAGGGGAACTATGGCTACACCTTC	CASRRPGQGNYGYTF
TRBV24-1	TRBJ2-6	NA	TRBD1	TGTGCCACCAGTGACCGGGACAGGGGTCCTGGCGCCGGGGCCAACGTCCTGACTTTC	CATSDRDRGPGAGANVLTF
TRBV15	TRBJ2-2	NA	NA	TGTGCCACCAGCAGGGAGTCCAGGGGAGGGGGTGACACCGGGGAGCTGTTTTTT	CATSRESRGGGDTGELFF
TRBV5-6	TRBJ1-5	NA	NA	TGTGCCAGCAGCTCCCTTGGGGAGCCCCAGCATTTT	CASSSLGEPQHF
TRBV5-1	TRBJ2-2	NA	NA	TGCGCCAGCAGCTTGGACTCGAACACCGGGGAGCTGTTTTTT	CASSLDSNTGELFF
TRBV5-1	TRBJ1-2	once	NA	TGCGCCAGCAGCTTGGAGAGTCAGACTAACTATGGCTACACCTTC	CASSLESQTNYGYTF
TRBV15	TRBJ1-3	NA	NA	TGTGCCACCAGCAGAGACGGGAGAAACACCATATATTTT	CATSRDGRNTIYF
TRBV20-1	TRBJ1-4	once	NA	TGCAGTGCTAGTCTGGGGGGCAGTTCTAGGGAAAAACTGTTTTTT	CSASLGGSSREKLFF
TRBV5-1	TRBJ2-1	NA	TRBD2	TGCGCCAGCAGCTTCTGGACTAGCGGGAGTGGCCATGAGCAGTTCTTC	CASSFWTSGSGHEQFF
TRBV5-5	TRBJ1-1	NA	NA	TGTGCCAGCAGCTTGGATGTGAGTTCGGGGGTTCGGAGCACTGAAGCTTTCTTT	CASSLDVSSGVRSTEAFF
TRBV7-2	TRBJ2-1	few	NA	TGTGCCAGCAGCTTACCTCAAGGCAATGAGCAGTTCTTC	CASSLPQGNEQFF
TRBV7-8	TRBJ1-2	NA	NA	TGTGCCAGCAGCTCACGTCAAGCAGGGAACTATGGCTACACCTTC	CASSSRQAGNYGYTF
TRBV28	TRBJ1-1	NA	NA	TGTGCCAGCAGTTTTGAGGGGAACACTGAAGCTTTCTTT	CASSFEGNTEAFF
TRBV7-2	TRBJ1-2	NA	NA	TGTGCCAGCAGCTTAGCGGGGGCGAAGGGCTACACCTTC	CASSLAGAKGYTF
TRBV5-1	TRBJ1-2	once	NA	TGCGCCAGCAGCGAACCGCGGGGGACACGGACTTATGGCTACACCTTC	CASSEPRGTRTYGYTF
TRBV5-6	TRBJ1-6	NA	NA	TGTGCCAGCAGCTCGACAGTCCAGGCACCCCTCCACTTT	CASSSTVQAPLHF
TRBV4-3	TRBJ2-7	NA	NA	TGCGCCAGCAGCCTGGGACCCACCGCCTACGAGCAGTACTTC	CASSLGPTAYEQYF
TRBV7-3	TRBJ2-3	NA	NA	TGTGCCAGCAGCTTAACACAGGGTGGCCCAGATACGCAGTATTTT	CASSLTQGGPDTQYF
TRBV27	TRBJ1-2	few	TRBD1	TGTGCCGTCGGACAGGGTTACGGCTACACCTTC	CAVGQGYGYTF
TRBV5-1	TRBJ1-5	NA	NA	TGCGCCAGCAGCTTGGGACCCTCAAGCAATCAGCCCCAGCATTTT	CASSLGPSSNQPQHF